This TCR beta chain was captured by sequencing in a study of T cell clonality in common variable immunodeficiency. Worth noting for this clone: Its antigen remains unidentified.

Study observations and caveats: In common variable immunodeficiency, TCR beta chains reportedly carried fewer deletions and N-nucleotide insertions.

This table comes from immunoSEQ multiplex PCR, and its TCRdb copy is limited to in-frame clones, with some not included. This sample's table has about 15,000 clones. CVID meant reduced serum IgG, IgA and/or IgM plus specific antibody deficiency. Most patients and controls had Caucasian heritage. The origin of this receptor is a human donor with common variable immunodeficiency. Sequencing input: peripheral blood mononuclear cells.

CDR3 loop: CASSNAGSLNTEAFF. Partial CDR3 DNA: TGTGCCAGCAGCAATGCAGGGAGCCTGAACACTGAA. V is TRBV6-2 or TRBV6-3 and J is TRBJ1-1; weak D call: TRBD1 (5 bases). The read stops 3 residues short of the end of the CDR3; the missing end is completed from the germline J gene. Trimming removed 6 bases from V and 0 bases from J, with 14 bases in between. Germline assignment: CDR1 MNHEY and CDR2 SVGEGT. The CDR3 spans 15 residues.